The next 25 T cell receptor beta chains were all read from a single sample in a study of blood T cell repertoires in COVID-19. Generated by immunoSEQ multiplex PCR, the TCRdb table keeps only in-frame clones and is missing some. Here the sample spans around 170,000 clones, around 83% being singletons. Sequenced: peripheral blood. These receptors all stem from a man between 65 and 85 years old who had recovered from COVID-19.

A single count supports this clone. The V and J genes are TRBV18 and TRBJ1-3; D call uncertain. The V end lost 4 bases, the J end lost 4 bases, and 8 bases lay between the germline ends. Germline V gene lookup returns CDR1 KGHSH and CDR2 LQKENI. This CDR3 spans 13 amino acids. CDR3 nucleotide sequence: TGTGCCAGCTCACAAGGAGGGGGAAACACCATATATTTT. Amino acids: CASSQGGGNTIYF. Drawing the rest from reference TRBV18 and TRBJ1-3, the complete variable domain is NAGVMQNPRHLVRRRGQEARLRCSPMKGHSHVYWYRQLPEEGLKFMVYLQKENIIDESGMPKERFSAEFPKEGPSILRIQQVVRGDSAAYFCASSQGGGNTIYFGEGSWLTVV.

The chain recombines TRBV11-2 with TRBJ2-6; D not resolved. In germline, CDR1 is SGHAT, CDR2 FQNNGV. Trimming took 3 bases from V and 4 from J, leaving 4 bases between them. This CDR3 is 13 amino acids long. CDR3 region: CASSFSGANVLTF. CDR3 in DNA: TGTGCCAGCAGCTTTTCGGGGGCCAACGTCCTGACTTTC.

The J gene is TRBJ1-2, the V gene TRBV7-9; 11 nucleotides align to TRBD1. Trimming cost V 6 bases and J 3 bases; bases outside gene matches: 3. In germline, CDR1 is SEHNR, CDR2 FQNEAQ (reference sequence). This CDR3 spans 14 amino acids. CDR3 in amino acids: CASRRTGGDYGYTF. In nucleotides, the CDR3 is TGTGCCAGCAGACGGACAGGGGGCGACTATGGCTACACCTTC. The variable domain in full, completed from reference TRBV7-9 and TRBJ1-2, reads DTGVSQNPRHKITKRGQNVTFRCDPISEHNRLYWYRQTLGQGPEFLTYFQNEAQLEKSRLLSDRFSAERPKGSFSTLEIQRTEQGDSAMYLCASRRTGGDYGYTFGSGTRLTVV.

The rearrangement joins TRBV3-1 (or the pseudogene TRBV3-2) to TRBJ2-5; D may be TRBD1 (5 bases). Trimming left V 7 bases short and J 7 bases short, with 22 bases between. The CDR3 runs to 15 residues. Germline values: CDR1 LGHDT, CDR2 YNNKEL (reference sequence). This chain's CDR3 is CASTQGRSGAVTQYF. The CDR3, as DNA: TGTGCCAGCACTCAGGGTCGATCTGGGGCGGTGACCCAGTACTTC.

The chain carries TRBV3-1 (or the pseudogene TRBV3-2) and TRBJ1-1; 7 bases map to TRBD1. V dropped 2 bases and J dropped 5; count of bases not matched to a gene: 5. Germline CDR1 and CDR2: LGHDT and YNNKEL (reference sequence). The length of the CDR3 is 14 residues. CDR3 residues: CASSQIRQGTEAFF. Here the CDR3 DNA reads TGTGCCAGCAGCCAAATCCGACAGGGTACTGAAGCTTTCTTT.

This clone was counted once. J is TRBJ2-1 and V is TRBV4-1, with TRBD2 matching over 7 bases. This CDR3 region has 17 residues. Germline CDR1 MGHRA, CDR2 YSYEKL. Losses at the gene ends were 1 base for V and 9 bases for J; bases not matched to a gene: 15. CDR3 region: CASSQVTPLAAQGEQFF. CDR3 coding DNA: TGCGCCAGCAGCCAAGTAACCCCTCTAGCGGCCCAGGGTGAGCAGTTCTTC.

A few counts support this clone. The V and J genes are TRBV9 and TRBJ2-5, with 10 bases matching TRBD2. The CDR3 extends over 16 amino acids. The germline CDR1 and CDR2 sequences are SGDLS and YYNGEE. V lost 3 bases to trimming and J lost 4 bases; unmatched junction nucleotides: 9. The CDR3 DNA reads as TGTGCCAGCAGCGAGAATAGCGGGAGGTCGGGAGAGACCCAGTACTTC. It translates to CASSENSGRSGETQYF.

This chain joins TRBV18 and TRBJ1-3, with a tentative D call TRBD1 (6 bases). This CDR3 comprises 15 residues. From germline, CDR1 is KGHSH and CDR2 LQKENI. V dropped 5 bases and J dropped 2 bases, with 13 bases sitting between them. The CDR3 DNA follows: TGTGCCAGCTCATCCGACAGGATAACTGGAAACACCATATATTTT. Its translation: CASSSDRITGNTIYF.

The rearrangement joins TRBV29-1 to TRBJ2-2, with TRBD1 as a possible D gene (5 bases). Trimming took 7 bases from V and 0 from J, leaving 15 bases between them. CDR3 length equals 15 residues. Germline V gene sequence: CDR1 SQVTM, CDR2 ANQGSEA. In DNA, the CDR3 is TGCAGCGGCAAGCTGGAAGGGGCGAACACCGGGGAGCTGTTTTTT. Amino acid sequence: CSGKLEGANTGELFF.

The chain is built from TRBV30 and TRBJ1-1; perhaps TRBD1 as D (5 bases). V was trimmed by 0 bases and J by 1 base, leaving 9 bases between them. The CDR3 runs to 14 residues. The V gene's germline CDR1 is GTSNPN and CDR2 SVGIG (reference sequence). In DNA form, the CDR3 reads TGTGCCTGGAGTGTAGACAGCGCGAACACTGAAGCTTTCTTT. It is translated as CAWSVDSANTEAFF.

This clone was picked up one time. The V call is TRBV5-1, the J call TRBJ1-6, with TRBD1 identical over 8 bases. Germline loops: CDR1 SGHRS, CDR2 YFSETQ. Trimming at V came to 3 bases and at J to 9 bases, leaving 14 bases not matched to a gene. The CDR3 runs to 17 residues. CDR3: CASSSSTGARGSSPLHF. For the CDR3, the DNA is TGCGCCAGCAGCTCTTCGACAGGGGCGAGGGGTAGTTCACCCCTCCACTTT.

The chain links TRBV19 to TRBJ1-1; D not certain. The CDR3 totals 14 residues. V was shortened by 4 bases and J by 8 bases, with 17 bases between the two germline ends. Germline V gene sequence: CDR1 LNHDA, CDR2 SQIVND (reference sequence). The CDR3, as DNA: TGTGCCAGTAGTACCACTTTAGGAGGATCGGAAGCTTTCTTT. Amino acid sequence: CASSTTLGGSEAFF.

This chain joins TRBV27 and TRBJ1-5, with D perhaps TRBD1 (6 bases). CDR1 and CDR2 (germline): MNHEY, SMNVEV (reference sequence). The CDR3 contains 14 residues. Trimming took 3 bases from V and 3 from J, leaving 9 bases between them. CDR3 loop: CASSFRGFNQPQHF. As DNA, the CDR3 is TGTGCCAGCAGTTTCAGGGGATTCAATCAGCCCCAGCATTTT.

This CDR3 is CASSSTGENEKLFF. Here the CDR3 DNA reads TGCGCCAGCAGCTCGACAGGGGAGAATGAAAAACTGTTTTTT. This chain links TRBV5-1 with TRBJ1-4, with 8 bases lining up with TRBD1. Looked up from germline, CDR1 is SGHRS and CDR2 is YFSETQ. V shed 3 bases, J shed 5 bases, and the junction held 3 bases outside the gene matches. CDR3 length: 14 amino acids.

This clone was detected only once. The chain carries TRBV24-1 and TRBJ2-3; 8 nucleotides line up with TRBD2. This CDR3 is 16 amino acids long. V shed 6 bases, J shed 0 bases, and the junction held 7 bases outside the gene matches. Germline CDR1 KGHDR, CDR2 SFDVKD. The CDR3, as DNA: TGTGCCACCAGTAGCGGGAGTGGCACTAGCACAGATACGCAGTATTTT. Its protein product is CATSSGSGTSTDTQYF.

This sequence joins TRBV5-6 and TRBJ2-7; D is perhaps TRBD1 (6 bases). The CDR3 is 15 residues long. With 4 bases removed from V and 1 base from J, the gap between germline ends came to 15 bases. Germline V lookup: CDR1 SGHDT, CDR2 YYEEEE. The CDR3 spells CASSGDRWDSYEQYF. The CDR3 DNA sequence: TGTGCCAGCAGCGGTGACAGGTGGGATTCCTACGAGCAGTACTTC.

V usage is TRBV14 and J usage is TRBJ2-3, with 8 bases lining up with TRBD2. The germline gives CDR1 SGHDN, CDR2 FVKESK. Germline trimming cut 0 bases from V and 0 bases from J; bases unmatched to any gene: 2. The CDR3 is made up of 16 amino acids. CDR3 loop: CASSQDSGTSTDTQYF. The CDR3, as DNA: TGTGCCAGCAGCCAAGATAGCGGGACTAGCACAGATACGCAGTATTTT.

The chain couples TRBV7-2 to TRBJ2-1; 10 positions match TRBD2. The CDR3 sequence is 17 residues long. Germline assignment: CDR1 SGHTA and CDR2 FQGNSA. J gave up 8 bases and V 5 bases, and 15 bases lay outside the gene matches. For the CDR3, the DNA is TGTGCCAGCAGCCCAAGGGGGAGCGGGAGGGCCATGTATGAGCAGTTCTTC. It codes for CASSPRGSGRAMYEQFF.

V is TRBV7-2 and J is TRBJ2-1, with a possible D match to TRBD2 (5 bases). This CDR3 contains 15 residues. V lost 5 bases and J 0 bases, leaving 11 bases between the germline ends. CDR1 is SGHTA and CDR2 is FQGNSA in the germline V gene. This CDR3 reads CASSPRTYSYNEQFF. DNA of the CDR3: TGTGCCAGCAGCCCTCGGACTTACTCCTACAATGAGCAGTTCTTC.

This clone was detected a few times. The chain is built from TRBV27 and TRBJ2-5; TRBD1 is a possible D gene (5 bases). The ends were cut back, 0 bases at V and 5 bases at J, with 16 bases in the middle. The germline gives CDR1 MNHEY, CDR2 SMNVEV (reference sequence). The CDR3 extends over 16 amino acids. CDR3 coding DNA: TGTGCCAGCAGTTTATCCTCAGGCGTCCCAGGGGAGACCCAGTACTTC. As protein: CASSLSSGVPGETQYF.

The chain carries TRBV9 and TRBJ2-7, with 10 bases matching TRBD1. In germline, CDR1 is SGDLS, CDR2 YYNGEE. The ends lost 0 bases at V and 5 bases at J; junction bases unmatched: 2. There are 14 residues in the CDR3. In DNA, the CDR3 is TGTGCCAGCAGCGTAGGAGGGACAGGGGACGAGCAGTACTTC. Amino acid sequence: CASSVGGTGDEQYF.

The chain joins TRBV29-1 to TRBJ1-1; TRBD1 matches 7 bases. The trim removed 0 bases at V and 7 bases at J, leaving 11 bases unmatched. Germline V gene data show CDR1 as SQVTM and CDR2 as ANQGSEA. This CDR3 region has 15 residues. The CDR3, as DNA: TGCAGCGTTGAAGACGAGAGGGGGCATCTTTATGAAGCTTTCTTT. This encodes CSVEDERGHLYEAFF.

The CDR3 here is CASSYSSGAGELFF. In DNA, the CDR3 is TGTGCCAGCAGTTACTCGAGTGGTGCCGGGGAGCTGTTTTTT. The rearrangement links TRBV6-5 to TRBJ2-2; D remains ambiguous. The CDR3 contains 14 residues. With 0 bases removed from V and 6 bases from J, the gap between germline ends came to 8 bases. Germline assignment: CDR1 MNHEY and CDR2 SVGAGI.

The V and J genes are TRBV7-9 and TRBJ2-1, with 9 nucleotides matching TRBD1. CDR3 length: 15 amino acids. Germline V gene sequence: CDR1 SEHNR, CDR2 FQNEAQ (reference sequence). Losses at the gene ends were 4 bases for V and 3 bases for J; bases not matched to a gene: 4. For the CDR3, the DNA is TGTGCCAGCAGCTCTCCGGGACAGGGCTACAATGAGCAGTTCTTC. Translation: CASSSPGQGYNEQFF.

This clone has a single count. V gene TRBV5-6 combines with J gene TRBJ1-3; D is unresolved. This CDR3 is 13 amino acids long. V was pared by 4 bases and J by 4 bases, with 9 bases between. Germline CDR1 is SGHDT and CDR2 is YYEEEE. The CDR3 here is CASSLRVGNTIYF. The CDR3 DNA sequence: TGTGCCAGCAGCCTTCGAGTAGGAAACACCATATATTTT. Looking up the rest from reference TRBV5-6 and TRBJ1-3 gives the full variable domain: DAGVTQSPTHLIKTRGQQVTLRCSPKSGHDTVSWYQQALGQGPQFIFQYYEEEERQRGNFPDRFSGHQFPNYSSELNVNALLLGDSALYLCASSLRVGNTIYFGEGSWLTVV.